This T cell receptor beta chain derives from a study of beta chain features in type 1 diabetes. The CDR3 totals 16 residues. V lost 4 bases, J lost 0 bases, and 15 bases lay in between. The germline V gene encodes CDR1 LNHDA and CDR2 SQIVND (reference sequence). TCRB transcripts that were expressed got sequenced, as all of the isolated RNA had been reverse transcribed. Assay: immunoSEQ multiplex PCR; the TCRdb copy retains only in-frame clones and omits some. The table shows some 270,000 clones, with roughly a tenth occurring only once. Study-wide findings and caveats: Researchers report that Type 1 diabetes patients had moderately but significantly shorter TCRB CDR3s across all four CD4+ subsets. For cells with high TCR expression, cDNA sequencing could yield over-representation.

In total, each donor contributed a single heparinised blood draw that averaged approximately 120 mL. This clone was detected a few times. The antigen remains undetermined. Material for sequencing was naive CD4+ T cells from blood. The chain joins TRBV19 to TRBJ1-1; TRBD1 is a possible D gene (6 bases). This TCR came from a man aged 25 to 45 with type 1 diabetes. The CDR3 DNA reads TGTGCCAGTAGTACCCTACAGGGTCGGTTGAACACTGAAGCTTTCTTT. This codes for CASSTLQGRLNTEAFF.